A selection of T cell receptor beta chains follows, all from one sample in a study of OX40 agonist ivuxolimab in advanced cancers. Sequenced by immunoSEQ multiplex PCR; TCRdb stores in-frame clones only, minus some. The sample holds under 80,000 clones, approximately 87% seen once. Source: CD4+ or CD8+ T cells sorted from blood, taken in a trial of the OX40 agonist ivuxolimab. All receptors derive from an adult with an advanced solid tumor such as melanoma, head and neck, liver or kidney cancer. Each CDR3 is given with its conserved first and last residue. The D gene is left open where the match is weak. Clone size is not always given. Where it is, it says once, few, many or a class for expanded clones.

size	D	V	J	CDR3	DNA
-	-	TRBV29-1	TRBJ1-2	CSAVHDPTGGYTF	TGCAGCGCTGTACATGACCCGACGGGTGGCTACACCTTC
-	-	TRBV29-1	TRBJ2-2	CSVGPVEGGELFF	TGCAGCGTTGGGCCCGTGGAAGGCGGGGAGCTGTTTTTT
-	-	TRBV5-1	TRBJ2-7	CASSPGVGPSYEQYF	TGCGCCAGCAGCCCGGGGGTTGGGCCCTCCTACGAGCAGTACTTC
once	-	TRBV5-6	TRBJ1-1	CASSLDLAEAFF	TGTGCCAGCAGCTTGGATCTGGCTGAAGCTTTCTTT
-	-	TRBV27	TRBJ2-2	CASSLEGPNTGELFF	TGTGCCAGCAGTTTGGAGGGGCCGAACACCGGGGAGCTGTTTTTT
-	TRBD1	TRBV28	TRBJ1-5	CASNPTGFHQPQHF	TGTGCCAGCAATCCGACAGGGTTTCATCAGCCCCAGCATTTT
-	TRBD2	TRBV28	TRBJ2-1	CASSLSASGGLDEQFF	TGTGCCAGCAGTTTATCTGCTAGCGGGGGGCTGGATGAGCAGTTCTTC
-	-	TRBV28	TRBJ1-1	CASSLWANEVTEAFF	TGTGCCAGCAGTTTGTGGGCCAATGAGGTCACTGAAGCTTTCTTT
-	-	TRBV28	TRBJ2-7	CASSLPSVYEQYF	TGTGCCAGCAGTTTACCTAGCGTCTACGAGCAGTACTTC
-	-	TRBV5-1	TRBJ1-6	CASSLDADSYNSPLHF	TGCGCCAGCAGCTTGGACGCCGACTCTTATAATTCACCCCTCCACTTT
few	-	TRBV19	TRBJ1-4	CASRFREINEKLFF	TGTGCCAGTAGGTTCCGGGAAATCAATGAAAAACTGTTTTTT
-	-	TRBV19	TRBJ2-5	CASSIGLNQETQYF	TGTGCCAGTAGTATAGGCCTTAACCAAGAGACCCAGTACTTC
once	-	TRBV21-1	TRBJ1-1	CASSKGGRRIYPNTEAFF	TGTGCCAGCAGCAAAGGGGGACGGAGGATTTATCCTAACACTGAAGCTTTCTTT
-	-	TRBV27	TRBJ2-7	CASSLDPSGYEQYF	TGTGCCAGCAGCCTAGACCCCTCGGGGTACGAGCAGTACTTC
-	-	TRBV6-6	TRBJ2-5	CASQGGAGETQYF	TGTGCCAGCCAGGGGGGGGCAGGGGAGACCCAGTACTTC
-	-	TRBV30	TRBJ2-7	CAWSSRYEQYF	TGTGCCTGGAGTAGTAGATACGAGCAGTACTTC
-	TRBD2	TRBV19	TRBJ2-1	CASSRLAGVNEQFF	TGTGCCAGTAGCAGACTAGCGGGAGTTAATGAGCAGTTCTTC
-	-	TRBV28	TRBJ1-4	CASSSLIGSHPRLFF	TGTGCCAGCAGTTCTCTCATCGGGTCCCATCCTAGACTGTTTTTT
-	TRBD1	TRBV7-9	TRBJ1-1	CASSYGPGQGRVETFF	TGTGCCAGCAGCTATGGACCGGGACAGGGGCGCGTGGAAACTTTCTTT
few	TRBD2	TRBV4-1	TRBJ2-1	CASSQDAGLAVNEQFF	TGCGCCAGCAGCCAAGATGCCGGACTAGCGGTAAATGAGCAGTTCTTC
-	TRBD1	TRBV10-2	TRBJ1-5	CASSPYTGAGNQPQHF	TGCGCCAGCAGTCCTTATACAGGGGCGGGCAATCAGCCCCAGCATTTT
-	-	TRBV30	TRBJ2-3	CAWSPSTDTQYF	TGTGCCTGGAGTCCGTCCACAGATACGCAGTATTTT
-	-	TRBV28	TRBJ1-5	CASSSRGAVQPQHF	TGTGCCAGCAGTAGCAGGGGCGCGGTTCAGCCCCAGCATTTT
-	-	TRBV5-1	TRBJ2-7	CASSGSTGQYEQYF	TGCGCCAGCAGCGGGTCCACAGGGCAGTACGAGCAGTACTTC
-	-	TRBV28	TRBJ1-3	CASSLGQSSGNTIYF	TGTGCCAGCAGTTTAGGACAGAGCTCTGGAAACACCATATATTTT
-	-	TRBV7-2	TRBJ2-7	CASSWGVTGRYEQYF	TGTGCCAGCAGTTGGGGGGTTACAGGTCGATACGAGCAGTACTTC
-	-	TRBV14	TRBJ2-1	CASSQEGRVREQFF	TGTGCCAGCAGCCAAGAGGGCAGGGTCCGTGAGCAGTTCTTC
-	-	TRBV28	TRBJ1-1	CASSEREWDTEAFF	TGTGCCAGCAGTGAAAGGGAGTGGGACACTGAAGCTTTCTTT
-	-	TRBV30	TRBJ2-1	CAWREGGNEQFF	TGTGCCTGGAGGGAGGGGGGCAATGAGCAGTTCTTC
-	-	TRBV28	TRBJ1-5	CASRSPGGGSSNQPQHF	TGTGCCAGCAGATCCCCGGGCGGGGGTTCGAGCAATCAGCCCCAGCATTTT
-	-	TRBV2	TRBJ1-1	CASRADTGVVTEAFF	TGTGCCAGCAGGGCCGATACCGGGGTGGTCACTGAAGCTTTCTTT
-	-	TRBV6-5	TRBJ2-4	CASSQHRGTKNIQYF	TGTGCCAGCAGTCAACATCGGGGCACCAAAAACATTCAGTACTTC
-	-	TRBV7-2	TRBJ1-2	CASSLQTANYGYTF	TGTGCCAGCAGCTTGCAGACAGCTAACTATGGCTACACCTTC
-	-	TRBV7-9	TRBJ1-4	CASSLGAGVNEKLFF	TGTGCCAGCAGCTTAGGGGCAGGGGTTAATGAAAAACTGTTTTTT
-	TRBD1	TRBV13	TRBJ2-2	CASSLVRDRDTGELFF	TGTGCCAGCAGCTTGGTCAGGGACAGGGACACCGGGGAGCTGTTTTTT
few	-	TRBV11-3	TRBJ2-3	CASSPLGYRAGDTQYF	TGTGCCAGCAGCCCCCTGGGGTATCGGGCCGGAGATACGCAGTATTTT
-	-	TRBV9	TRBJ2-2	CASSVLGDANTGELFF	TGTGCCAGCAGCGTTTTAGGGGACGCGAACACCGGGGAGCTGTTTTTT
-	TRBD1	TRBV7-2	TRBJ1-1	CASSRRTGVAEAFF	TGTGCCAGCAGTCGCCGGACAGGGGTCGCTGAAGCTTTCTTT
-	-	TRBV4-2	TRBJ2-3	CASSQGGDRGTDTQYF	TGTGCCAGCAGCCAAGGAGGGGACCGAGGCACAGATACGCAGTATTTT
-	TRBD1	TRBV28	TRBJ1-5	CASRPQGVRDQPQHF	TGTGCCAGCAGGCCGCAGGGGGTTCGGGATCAGCCCCAGCATTTT
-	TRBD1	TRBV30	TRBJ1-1	CAWSSQGAYAEAFF	TGTGCCTGGAGTTCTCAGGGGGCTTACGCTGAAGCTTTCTTT
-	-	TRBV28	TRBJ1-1	CASTRGDFTEAFF	TGTGCCAGCACCCGGGGGGATTTCACTGAAGCTTTCTTT
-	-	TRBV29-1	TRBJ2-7	CSVEPMERDEQYF	TGCAGCGTTGAGCCTATGGAGAGGGACGAGCAGTACTTC
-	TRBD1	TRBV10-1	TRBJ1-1	CASSTGQVGMRLF	TGCGCCAGCAGTACAGGACAGGTGGGTATGAGGCTCTTT
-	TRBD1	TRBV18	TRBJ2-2	CASSRSLGQDWELFF	TGTGCCAGCTCACGAAGTTTAGGACAGGACTGGGAGCTGTTTTTT
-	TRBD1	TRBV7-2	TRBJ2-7	CASSVPFTPGQVITYEQYF	TGTGCCAGCAGCGTTCCTTTCACACCGGGACAGGTGATAACCTACGAGCAGTACTTC
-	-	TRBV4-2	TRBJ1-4	CASSQDRVATNEKLFF	TGTGCCAGCAGCCAAGACAGGGTTGCAACTAATGAAAAACTGTTTTTT